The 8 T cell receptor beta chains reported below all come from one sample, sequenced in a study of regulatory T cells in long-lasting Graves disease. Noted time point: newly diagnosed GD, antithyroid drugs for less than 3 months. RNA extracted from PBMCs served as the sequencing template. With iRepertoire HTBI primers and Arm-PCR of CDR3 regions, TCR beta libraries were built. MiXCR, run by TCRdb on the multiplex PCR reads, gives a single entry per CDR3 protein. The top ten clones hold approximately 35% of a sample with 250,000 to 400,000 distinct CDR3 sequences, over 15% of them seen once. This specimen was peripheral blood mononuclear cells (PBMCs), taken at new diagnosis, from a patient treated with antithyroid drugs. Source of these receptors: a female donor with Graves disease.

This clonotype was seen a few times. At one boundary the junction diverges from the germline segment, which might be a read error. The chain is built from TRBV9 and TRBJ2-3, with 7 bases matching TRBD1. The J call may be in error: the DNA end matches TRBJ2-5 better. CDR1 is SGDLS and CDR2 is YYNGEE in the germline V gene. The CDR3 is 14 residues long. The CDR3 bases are TGTGCCAGCAGCGCCGGGGACAGTCAAGAGGCCCAGTACTTC. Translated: CASSAGDSQEAQYF.

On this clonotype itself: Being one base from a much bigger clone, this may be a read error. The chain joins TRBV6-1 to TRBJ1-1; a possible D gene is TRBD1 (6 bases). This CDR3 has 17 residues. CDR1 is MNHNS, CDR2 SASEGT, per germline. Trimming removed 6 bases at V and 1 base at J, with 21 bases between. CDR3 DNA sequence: TGTGCCAGCAGCCACCAGATCAACAGGGTTGGGAACACTGAAGCTTTCTTT. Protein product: CASSHQINRVGNTEAFF.

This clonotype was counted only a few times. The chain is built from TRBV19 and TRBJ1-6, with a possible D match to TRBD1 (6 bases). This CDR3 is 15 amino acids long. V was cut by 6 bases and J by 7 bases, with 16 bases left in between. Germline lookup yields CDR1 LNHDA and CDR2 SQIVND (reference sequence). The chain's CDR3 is CASSPGVRLNSPLHF. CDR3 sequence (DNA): TGTGCCAGTAGCCCAGGGGTTCGATTGAATTCACCCCTCCACTTT.

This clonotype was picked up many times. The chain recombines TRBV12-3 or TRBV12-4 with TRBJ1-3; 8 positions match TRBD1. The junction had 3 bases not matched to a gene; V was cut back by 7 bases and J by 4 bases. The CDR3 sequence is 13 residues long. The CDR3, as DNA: TGTGCCAGCATAACAGGGGGGGGAAACACCATATATTTT. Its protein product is CASITGGGNTIYF.

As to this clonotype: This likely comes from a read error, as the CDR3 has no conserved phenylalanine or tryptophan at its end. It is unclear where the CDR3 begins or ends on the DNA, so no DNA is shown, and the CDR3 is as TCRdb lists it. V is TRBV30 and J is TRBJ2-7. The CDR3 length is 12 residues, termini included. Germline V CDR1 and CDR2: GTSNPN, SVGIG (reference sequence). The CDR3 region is CAWTRSSYEQSL.

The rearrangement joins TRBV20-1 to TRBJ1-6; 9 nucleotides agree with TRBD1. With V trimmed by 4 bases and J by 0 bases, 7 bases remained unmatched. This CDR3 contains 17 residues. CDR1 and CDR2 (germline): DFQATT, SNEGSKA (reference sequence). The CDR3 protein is CSATTGTGSSYNSPLHF. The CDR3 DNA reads TGCAGTGCTACTACGGGGACAGGGAGCTCCTATAATTCACCCCTCCACTTT.

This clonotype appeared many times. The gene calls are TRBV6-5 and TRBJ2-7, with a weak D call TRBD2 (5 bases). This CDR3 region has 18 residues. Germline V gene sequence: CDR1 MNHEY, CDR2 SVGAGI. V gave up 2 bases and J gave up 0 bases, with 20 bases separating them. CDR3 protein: CASSYADAVRGSSYEQYF. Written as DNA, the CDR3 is TGTGCCAGCAGTTACGCAGACGCGGTGCGTGGGAGCTCCTACGAGCAGTACTTC.

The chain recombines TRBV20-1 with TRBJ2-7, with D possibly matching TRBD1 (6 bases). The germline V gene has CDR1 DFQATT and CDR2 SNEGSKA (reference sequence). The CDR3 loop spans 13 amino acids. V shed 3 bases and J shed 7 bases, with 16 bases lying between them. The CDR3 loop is CSARPPGTSEQYF. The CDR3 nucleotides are TGCAGTGCTAGGCCCCCTGGGACATCGGAGCAGTACTTC.